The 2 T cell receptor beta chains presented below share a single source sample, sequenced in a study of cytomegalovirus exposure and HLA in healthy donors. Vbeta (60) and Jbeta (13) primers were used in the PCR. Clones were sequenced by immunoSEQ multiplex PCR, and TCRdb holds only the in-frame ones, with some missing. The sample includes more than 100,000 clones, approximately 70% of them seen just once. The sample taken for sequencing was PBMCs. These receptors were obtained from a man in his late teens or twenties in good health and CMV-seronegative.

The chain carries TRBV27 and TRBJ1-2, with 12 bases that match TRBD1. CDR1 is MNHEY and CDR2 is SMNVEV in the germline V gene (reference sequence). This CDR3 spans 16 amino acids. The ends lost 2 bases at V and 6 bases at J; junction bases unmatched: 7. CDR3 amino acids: CASSLRTGQGANGYTF. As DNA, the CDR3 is TGTGCCAGCAGTTTACGAACGGGACAGGGGGCGAATGGCTACACCTTC.

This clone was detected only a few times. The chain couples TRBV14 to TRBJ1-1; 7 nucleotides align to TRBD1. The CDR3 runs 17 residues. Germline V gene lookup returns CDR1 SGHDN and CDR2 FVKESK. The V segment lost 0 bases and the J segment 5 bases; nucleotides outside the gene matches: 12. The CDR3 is CASSQDPVLTGDTEAFF. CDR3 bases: TGTGCCAGCAGCCAAGACCCCGTATTAACAGGGGATACTGAAGCTTTCTTT. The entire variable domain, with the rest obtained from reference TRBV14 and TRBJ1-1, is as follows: EAGVTQFPSHSVIEKGQTVTLRCDPISGHDNLYWYRRVMGKEIKFLLHFVKESKQDESGMPNNRFLAERTGGTYSTLKVQPAELEDSGVYFCASSQDPVLTGDTEAFFGQGTRLTVV.